These 22 T cell receptor beta chains originate from one sample sequenced in a study of blood T cell repertoires in COVID-19. Some clones are missing from TCRdb's copy, which holds only in-frame ones; the method was immunoSEQ multiplex PCR. The sample holds 200,000 to 250,000 clones, approximately 88% seen once. Material: PBMCs or T cells enriched from blood (not recorded which). Receptors originate from a man aged 18 to 30 with acute COVID-19.

The CDR3 region is CASSLEAPRGYTF. The CDR3 coding sequence is TGTGCCAGCAGCTTAGAAGCTCCGAGAGGCTACACCTTC. This chain connects TRBV7-9 to TRBJ1-2; the D is unclear. The V end was cut by 1 base, the J end by 8 bases, with 11 bases between. CDR3 length: 13 amino acids. Looked up from germline, CDR1 is SEHNR and CDR2 is FQNEAQ (reference sequence).

The V and J genes are TRBV2 and TRBJ2-1; TRBD2 aligns across 8 bases. The length of the CDR3 is 13 residues. Losses at the gene ends were 7 bases for V and 8 bases for J; bases not matched to a gene: 7. Looked up from germline, CDR1 is SNHLY and CDR2 is FYNNEI. The DNA of the CDR3 is TGTGCCAGCATATTCGGGAGGGGGGATGAGCAGTTCTTC. As protein: CASIFGRGDEQFF.

The V gene is TRBV6-6, the J gene TRBJ2-7; 11 bases agree with TRBD1. Germline V CDR1 and CDR2: MNHNY, SVGAGI (reference sequence). This CDR3 has 14 amino acids. Losses at the gene ends were 5 bases for V and 5 bases for J; bases not matched to a gene: 5. Here the CDR3 reads CASSPDRGLHEQYF. CDR3 coding DNA: TGTGCCAGCAGTCCGGACAGGGGGCTACACGAGCAGTACTTC.

This chain joins TRBV7-2 and TRBJ2-1; D gene unclear. Trimming cost V 2 bases and J 5 bases, with 10 bases left between them. The CDR3 sequence is 14 residues long. CDR1 and CDR2 (germline): SGHTA, FQGNSA. In DNA, the CDR3 is TGTGCCAGCAGCTTATTAGAGCACCACAATGAGCAGTTCTTC. This sequence encodes CASSLLEHHNEQFF.

This clone was counted once. The chain has TRBV4-1 and TRBJ2-2; 7 bases match TRBD2. The V gene's germline CDR1 is MGHRA and CDR2 YSYEKL. The ends lost 0 bases at V and 4 bases at J; junction bases unmatched: 5. The CDR3 consists of 16 residues. CDR3 in amino acids: CASSQEGGSRTGELFF. For the CDR3, the DNA is TGCGCCAGCAGCCAAGAAGGCGGGAGTCGCACCGGGGAGCTGTTTTTT.

The rearrangement joins TRBV5-1 to TRBJ1-4; TRBD1 agrees at 7 bases. Germline values: CDR1 SGHRS, CDR2 YFSETQ. The CDR3 loop spans 16 amino acids. The V and J ends lost 4 bases and 5 bases, in that order; junction bases with no gene match: 11. Here the CDR3 DNA reads TGCGCCAGCAGCGACATGGGACAGCCAAAGAATGAAAAACTGTTTTTT. Its translation is CASSDMGQPKNEKLFF.

The rearrangement joins TRBV27 to TRBJ1-5, with 7 positions matching TRBD1. The CDR3 spans 16 residues. Germline V CDR1 and CDR2: MNHEY, SMNVEV (reference sequence). The J segment lost 7 bases and the V segment lost 3 bases, leaving 12 bases of the junction unmatched. CDR3 loop: CASSFVPLQGHQPQHF. CDR3 nucleotide sequence: TGTGCCAGCAGTTTTGTACCCCTACAGGGGCACCAGCCCCAGCATTTT.

The chain is built from TRBV5-5 and TRBJ2-3; the match to TRBD1 covers 7 bases. CDR1 and CDR2 (germline): SGHKS, YYEKEE (reference sequence). Unmatched junction bases numbered 7, after V lost 0 bases and J lost 0 bases. The CDR3 length is 17 residues. CDR3 sequence: CASSLVTGYSSTDTQYF. The CDR3, as DNA: TGTGCCAGCAGCTTGGTGACAGGGTATTCTAGCACAGATACGCAGTATTTT.

The V and J genes are TRBV28 and TRBJ1-4; no reliable D call. This CDR3 is built from 13 residues. From germline, CDR1 is MDHEN and CDR2 SYDVKM. Between the trimmed V and J ends, which lost 2 bases and 7 bases, there was a span of 8 bases. In DNA, the CDR3 is TGTGCCAGCAGTTTAGGCGGAGCTGAAAAACTGTTTTTT. This gives the protein CASSLGGAEKLFF.

This rearrangement joins TRBV3-1 (or the pseudogene TRBV3-2) to TRBJ1-1; 9 positions agree with TRBD1. V shed 2 bases and J 0 bases; nucleotides not matched to a gene: 1. Germline CDR1 reads LGHDT; CDR2 reads YNNKEL (reference sequence). The CDR3 has 15 amino acids. CDR3 sequence: CASSQRDRVNTEAFF. The CDR3 region has the DNA TGTGCCAGCAGCCAAAGGGACAGGGTGAACACTGAAGCTTTCTTT.

Written as DNA, the CDR3 is TGTGCCACCAGTGATAGCGGGAGTAACTACAATGAGCAGTTCTTC. Protein product: CATSDSGSNYNEQFF. The chain carries TRBV24-1 and TRBJ2-1; TRBD2 matches 8 bases. V trimming: 3 bases; J trimming: 3 bases; junction bases outside the gene matches: 3. The germline V gene has CDR1 KGHDR and CDR2 SFDVKD. This CDR3 comprises 15 residues.

The gene calls are TRBV5-1 and TRBJ2-7; 10 bases are shared with TRBD2. The V gene's germline CDR1 is SGHRS and CDR2 YFSETQ. The CDR3 contains 14 residues. J lost 10 bases, V lost 0 bases, and 7 bases had no gene match. CDR3 DNA sequence: TGCGCCAGCAGCTTGGCAGCAGCGGGAGGGCATCAGTACTTC. It yields the protein CASSLAAAGGHQYF.

The rearrangement uses TRBV11-3 and TRBJ2-3; maybe TRBD1 (6 bases). V gave up 5 bases and J gave up 2 bases, with 20 bases separating them. From germline, CDR1 is SGHNT and CDR2 YENEEA. The CDR3 runs to 17 residues. The CDR3 DNA is TGTGCCAGCAGCCCCGGGGTGTGGGGGCGCGACACAGATACGCAGTATTTT. Translating gives CASSPGVWGRDTDTQYF. Full variable domain (outside the CDR3, taken from reference TRBV11-3 and TRBJ2-3): EAGVVQSPRYKIIEKKQPVAFWCNPISGHNTLYWYLQNLGQGPELLIRYENEEAVDDSQLPKDRFSAERLKGVDSTLKIQPAELGDSAVYLCASSPGVWGRDTDTQYFGPGTRLTVL.

The chain employs TRBV27 and TRBJ1-1; D ambiguous. The CDR3 has 13 residues. Germline assignment: CDR1 MNHEY and CDR2 SMNVEV (reference sequence). Trimming removed 5 bases from V and 7 bases from J, with 14 bases in between. The CDR3 is CASSLGDGYEAFF. The CDR3, as DNA: TGTGCCAGCAGTCTCGGAGACGGTTATGAAGCTTTCTTT.

This clone was seen a single time. The chain is built from TRBV3-1 (or the pseudogene TRBV3-2) and TRBJ1-2; D not resolved. Looked up from germline, CDR1 is LGHDT and CDR2 is YNNKEL (reference sequence). This CDR3 has 14 amino acids. The V end was cut by 0 bases, the J end by 4 bases, with 9 bases between. The CDR3 protein is CASSQDSGVYGYTF. In nucleotides, the CDR3 is TGTGCCAGCAGCCAAGATTCCGGGGTCTATGGCTACACCTTC.

A single count supports this clone. The V gene is TRBV4-2, the J gene TRBJ1-1; D gene uncertain. The CDR3 runs to 15 residues. CDR1 LGHNA and CDR2 YNFKEQ come from the germline V gene. V lost 3 bases, J lost 1 base, and 12 bases lay in between. CDR3 in DNA: TGTGCCAGCAGCCAGGAGCTTGGCAGGAACACTGAAGCTTTCTTT. Its protein is CASSQELGRNTEAFF.

In the case of this clone: At one end the junction does not follow the germline gene, possibly because of a read error. The chain employs TRBV6-5 and TRBJ2-3, with D tentatively TRBD2 (5 bases). The germline V gene encodes CDR1 MNHEY and CDR2 SVGAGI. The CDR3 is 16 amino acids. CDR3: CASSYTTRVSTDKQYF. CDR3 in DNA: TGTGCCAGCAGTTACACTACTAGGGTTAGCACAGATAAGCAGTATTTT.

This clone was detected only a few times. The chain carries TRBV18 and TRBJ2-5; 8 bases align to TRBD1. Per the germline V gene, CDR1 is KGHSH and CDR2 is LQKENI. V lost 4 bases and J lost 1; bases outside the gene matches: 5. The CDR3 runs 15 residues. DNA for the CDR3: TGTGCCAGCTCACTAGGACAGGGACTCCAAGAGACCCAGTACTTC. It is translated as CASSLGQGLQETQYF.

The gene calls are TRBV9 and TRBJ2-1, with 9 nucleotides matching TRBD2. This CDR3 contains 17 residues. V gave up 7 bases and J gave up 4 bases; unmatched junction bases: 15. The germline gives CDR1 SGDLS, CDR2 YYNGEE. The CDR3, as DNA: TGTGCCAGCGGAACCGCGGGAGGGAGCGGTATTTACAATGAGCAGTTCTTC. Translation gives CASGTAGGSGIYNEQFF.

The chain uses TRBV6-6 and TRBJ2-1; D perhaps matches TRBD2 (6 bases). Between the trimmed V and J ends, which lost 8 bases and 3 bases, there was a span of 14 bases. Germline V gene lookup returns CDR1 MNHNY and CDR2 SVGAGI (reference sequence). The CDR3 has 14 residues. For the CDR3, the DNA is TGTGCCAGCTCAAAGGGGACTTACTACAATGAGCAGTTCTTC. Its protein product is CASSKGTYYNEQFF.

This chain links TRBV6-1 with TRBJ2-7; D possibly corresponds to TRBD1 (5 bases). Germline V gene data show CDR1 as MNHNS and CDR2 as SASEGT. This CDR3 region has 15 residues. The V end was cut by 0 bases, the J end by 5 bases, with 14 bases between. The CDR3 coding sequence is TGTGCCAGCAGTGAAGCGCCTCAGGGTGGTCACGAGCAGTACTTC. This sequence encodes CASSEAPQGGHEQYF.

This clone was seen more than once but under ten times. The chain couples TRBV6-4 to TRBJ1-2; possible D gene TRBD1, 6 bases. The CDR3 is 14 residues long. Germline lookup yields CDR1 MRHNA and CDR2 SNTAGT. Trimming left V 3 bases short and J 8 bases short, with 16 bases between. DNA for the CDR3: TGTGCCAGCAGTGAGTTTGGGCAACAGGGAGGCTACACCTTC. Protein: CASSEFGQQGGYTF.